This T cell receptor (beta chain) appears in the sequencing data of a study of T cells in Graves' hyperthyroidism and ophthalmopathy. PBMCs stemmed from 10 ml fresh peripheral blood. The ends were cut back, 5 bases at V and 4 bases at J, with 23 bases in the middle. The CDR3 is 17 residues long. The germline gives CDR1 SEHNR, CDR2 FQNEAQ (reference sequence). The investigators amplified TCR beta CDR3 regions from RNA transcripts. TCR CDR3 underwent first-round RT-PCR with the HTBI primer set. Via MiXCR, TCRdb re-called the multiplex PCR reads, giving one row per CDR3 protein. The sample has around 800,000 distinct CDR3 sequences, 35% to 45% seen once.

The source of this sequence is a man between 18 and 29 years old with Graves' hyperthyroidism. This chain connects TRBV7-9 to TRBJ2-5; the D gene could be TRBD1 or TRBD2 (5 bases each). The material sequenced was blood. CDR3 in amino acids: CASSLFWMGPGGETQYF. In nucleotides, the CDR3 is TGTGCCAGCAGCCTCTTTTGGATGGGACCTGGTGGAGAGACCCAGTACTTC.